These 23 T cell receptor beta chains came from one sample sequenced in a study of blood T cell repertoires in COVID-19 (dated by TCRdb to the early 2020s). Library construction relied on the immunoSEQ multiplex PCR assay. The source is immuneACCESS, and TCRdb retained only in-frame sequences with V and J called. Part of the clones is not carried over; for the studies checked, unresolved V genes explain less than half of this, and the remainder is unexplained. This sample gives just under 300,000 clones in total; around 87% of them show up just once. 1% to 1.5% of the sample is in the top ten clones. Input material: peripheral blood. Source of these receptors: a man aged 70-80 years with acute or convalescent COVID-19.

The chain couples TRBV20-1 to TRBJ2-7; possibly TRBD2 for D (7 bases). The CDR3 extends over 11 amino acids. Between the trimmed V and J ends, which lost 3 bases and 5 bases, there was a span of 8 bases. CDR1 is DFQATT, CDR2 SNEGSKA, per germline (reference sequence). CDR3 region: CSASGGHEQYF. For the CDR3, the DNA is TGCAGTGCTAGCGGGGGGCACGAGCAGTACTTC.

V gene TRBV28 combines with J gene TRBJ2-1; 11 nucleotides agree with TRBD2. This CDR3 is built from 21 residues. Germline-derived CDR1 and CDR2 are MDHEN and SYDVKM. After removal of 4 bases from V and 6 bases from J, the junction contained 23 bases not matched to a gene. CDR3 in amino acids: CASSSLTLAGGPLGRGNEQFF. The CDR3 DNA reads as TGTGCCAGCAGTTCGCTTACTTTAGCGGGAGGGCCCCTTGGGCGAGGCAATGAGCAGTTCTTC.

J is TRBJ2-7 and V is TRBV5-5, with no clear D. This CDR3 is 12 amino acids long. Deletions cut 4 bases from V and 2 bases from J, with 7 bases between. Germline CDR1 and CDR2: SGHKS and YYEKEE (reference sequence). CDR3 nucleotides: TGTGCCAGCAGCGGCACAACCTACGAGCAGTACTTC. Protein: CASSGTTYEQYF.

The chain recombines TRBV25-1 with TRBJ2-2; 9 bases map to TRBD2. The ends lost 3 bases at V and 7 bases at J; junction bases unmatched: 15. Germline assignment: CDR1 MGHDK and CDR2 SYGVNS. The CDR3 extends over 18 amino acids. The CDR3 bases are TGTGCCAGCAGTGATCCCCTGCGGGAGGGCCTTATCATCGGGGAGCTGTTTTTT. Its protein product is CASSDPLREGLIIGELFF.

The chain combines TRBV28 with TRBJ1-1; a weak D match, TRBD1 (5 bases). The CDR3 covers 11 residues. The germline CDR1 and CDR2 sequences are MDHEN and SYDVKM. V lost 7 bases and J 4 bases, leaving 7 bases between the germline ends. The CDR3 DNA sequence: TGTGCCAGCAATAGGGGCACTGAAGCTTTCTTT. Its protein is CASNRGTEAFF.

The J gene is TRBJ2-7, the V gene TRBV6-6, with D possibly matching TRBD2 (6 bases). Per germline, CDR1 MNHNY and CDR2 SVGAGI (reference sequence). The V and J ends lost 5 bases and 10 bases respectively, with 15 bases between them. This CDR3 spans 12 amino acids. This CDR3 reads CASSHRDSPQYF. The CDR3 nucleotides read TGTGCCAGCAGTCACCGGGACTCCCCCCAGTACTTC.

The chain carries TRBV5-1 and TRBJ2-3, with 11 bases identical to TRBD2. This CDR3 is built from 15 residues. The germline CDR1 and CDR2 sequences are SGHRS and YFSETQ. V lost 6 bases and J lost 1; bases outside the gene matches: 4. CDR3 DNA: TGCGCCAGCACCGTACTAGCGGGGGGCACAGATACGCAGTATTTT. It codes for CASTVLAGGTDTQYF. The whole variable domain, filled in from reference TRBV5-1 and TRBJ2-3, reads KAGVTQTPRYLIKTRGQQVTLSCSPISGHRSVSWYQQTPGQGLQFLFEYFSETQRNKGNFPGRFSGRQFSNSRSEMNVSTLELGDSALYLCASTVLAGGTDTQYFGPGTRLTVL.

The chain carries TRBV5-1 and TRBJ2-7; D may be TRBD2 (5 bases). In germline, CDR1 is SGHRS, CDR2 YFSETQ. Between the trimmed V and J ends, which lost 1 base and 5 bases, there was a span of 10 bases. The CDR3 covers 13 residues. The CDR3 bases are TGCGCCAGCAGCTTGCCGGGGTACCACGAGCAGTACTTC. Translated: CASSLPGYHEQYF.

The chain recombines TRBV1 with TRBJ2-5; the table's D call, TRBD2, was not checked against the DNA. TRBV1 represents a pseudogene. This CDR3 contains 13 residues. CDR3 DNA: TGCACCAGCAGCCAAGCCAGCGAAGAGACCCAGTACTTC. As protein: CTSSQASEETQYF.

V gene TRBV20-1 combines with J gene TRBJ1-2; TRBD1 aligns across 7 bases. V shed 3 bases and J 5 bases; nucleotides not matched to a gene: 3. The germline V gene encodes CDR1 DFQATT and CDR2 SNEGSKA (reference sequence). There are 12 residues in the CDR3. This CDR3 reads CSASGTAYGYTF. The CDR3 nucleotides read TGCAGTGCTAGTGGGACAGCTTATGGCTACACCTTC.

This CDR3 is CASSLARGEQYF. The DNA for the CDR3 is TGTGCCAGCAGCTTAGCCAGGGGCGAGCAGTACTTC. The chain has TRBV11-2 and TRBJ2-7, with D tentatively TRBD1 (6 bases). Germline lookup yields CDR1 SGHAT and CDR2 FQNNGV. Trimming pared 1 base from V and 6 bases from J, leaving 7 bases between. There are 12 residues in the CDR3.

J is TRBJ1-5 and V is TRBV16; no firm D call. V lost 2 bases and J 9 bases, leaving 11 bases between the germline ends. This CDR3 contains 13 residues. The V gene's germline CDR1 is KGHSY and CDR2 FQNENV. The CDR3 region has the DNA TGTGCCAGCAGCCAACAGGAAAGGTGGCCCCAGCATTTT. Amino acids: CASSQQERWPQHF.

This clone appeared once. The CDR3 is CASSDRDTQYF. The CDR3 bases are TGTGCCAGCAGTGACCGTGATACGCAGTATTTT. J is TRBJ2-3 and V is TRBV2, with D unclear. The CDR3 runs to 11 residues. V shed 3 bases and J shed 6 bases, with 4 bases lying between them. Germline CDR1 and CDR2: SNHLY and FYNNEI.

This CDR3 reads CSVAGSTDTQYF. For the CDR3, the DNA is TGCAGCGTTGCGGGTAGCACAGATACGCAGTATTTT. The chain uses TRBV29-1 and TRBJ2-3; D call uncertain. The CDR3 has 12 amino acids. Germline lookup yields CDR1 SQVTM and CDR2 ANQGSEA. Between the trimmed V and J ends, which lost 4 bases and 0 bases, there was a span of 5 bases.

The chain joins TRBV12-3 or TRBV12-4 to TRBJ1-1; no clear D gene. The CDR3 extends over 13 amino acids. V shed 0 bases and J shed 6 bases, with 8 bases lying between them. The CDR3 spells CASSLAPGPEAFF. For the CDR3, the DNA is TGTGCCAGCAGTTTAGCGCCGGGTCCTGAAGCTTTCTTT.

The chain is built from TRBV4-3 and TRBJ2-1, with 10 bases lining up with TRBD2. This CDR3 is 15 amino acids long. The germline gives CDR1 LGHNA, CDR2 YSLEER. V was pared by 4 bases and J by 7 bases, with 7 bases of the junction left unmatched. Written as DNA, the CDR3 is TGCGCCAGCAGCCCTAGCGGGAGAGCCGAGAATGAGCAGTTCTTC. Protein sequence: CASSPSGRAENEQFF.

V usage is TRBV11-2 and J usage is TRBJ1-6; D is undetermined. Trimming stripped 1 base from V and 10 bases from J, with 5 bases between. This CDR3 has 12 amino acids. Per the germline V gene, CDR1 is SGHAT and CDR2 is FQNNGV. The CDR3 here is CASSLVSSPLHF. CDR3 in DNA: TGTGCCAGCAGCTTAGTTAGCTCACCCCTCCACTTT. Based on the CDR3 plus reference TRBV11-2 and TRBJ1-6, the full variable domain is EAGVAQSPRYKIIEKRQSVAFWCNPISGHATLYWYQQILGQGPKLLIQFQNNGVVDDSQLPKDRFSAERLKGVDSTLKIQPAKLEDSAVYLCASSLVSSPLHFGNGTRLTVT.

The chain carries TRBV6-5 and TRBJ2-5; D remains ambiguous. V was trimmed by 0 bases and J by 3 bases, leaving 8 bases between them. The CDR3 has 14 amino acids. In germline, CDR1 is MNHEY, CDR2 SVGAGI. CDR3 loop: CASSYSYRKETQYF. In DNA form, the CDR3 reads TGTGCCAGCAGTTACTCGTACAGAAAAGAGACCCAGTACTTC.

The rearrangement joins TRBV4-3 to TRBJ2-1, with 8 nucleotides matching TRBD2. With V trimmed by 0 bases and J by 7 bases, 5 bases remained unmatched. From germline, CDR1 is LGHNA and CDR2 YSLEER. The length of the CDR3 is 15 residues. CDR3 amino acids: CASSQERSGGNEQFF. CDR3 in DNA: TGCGCCAGCAGCCAAGAACGAAGCGGGGGTAATGAGCAGTTCTTC.

In this sample, this clone turned up once. J is TRBJ1-1 and V is TRBV6-6; perhaps TRBD1 as D (5 bases). V gave up 5 bases and J gave up 5 bases, with 9 bases separating them. Germline V gives CDR1 MNHNY, CDR2 SVGAGI (reference sequence). The CDR3 contains 12 residues. CDR3 DNA sequence: TGTGCCAGCAGTGGGCCAGGGACTGAAGCTTTCTTT. Amino acid sequence: CASSGPGTEAFF.

The chain links TRBV6-1 to TRBJ2-1; D remains ambiguous. This CDR3 is built from 15 residues. Germline V gene lookup returns CDR1 MNHNS and CDR2 SASEGT. The V end lost 1 base, the J end lost 0 bases, and 7 bases lay between the germline ends. The CDR3 region is CASSEGANSYNEQFF. The CDR3 DNA is TGTGCCAGCAGTGAAGGGGCGAACTCCTACAATGAGCAGTTCTTC.

The CDR3 nucleotides read TGTGCCAGCAGAACTCCCGGGACAGGGGTCTACGAGCAGTACTTC. Translated, it gives CASRTPGTGVYEQYF. This chain connects TRBV28 to TRBJ2-7, with 10 bases matching TRBD1. Germline lookup yields CDR1 MDHEN and CDR2 SYDVKM. CDR3 length: 15 residues. The V segment lost 6 bases and the J segment 3 bases; nucleotides outside the gene matches: 8.

This chain connects TRBV11-1 to TRBJ2-5; TRBD1 matches at 10 bases. Germline CDR1 reads SGHAT; CDR2 reads FQDESV (reference sequence). Trimming took 1 base from V and 5 from J; bases not matched to a gene: 1. The CDR3 sequence is 14 residues long. The CDR3 reads CASSLVTGGETQYF. Here the CDR3 DNA reads TGTGCCAGCAGCTTAGTGACAGGGGGCGAGACCCAGTACTTC.